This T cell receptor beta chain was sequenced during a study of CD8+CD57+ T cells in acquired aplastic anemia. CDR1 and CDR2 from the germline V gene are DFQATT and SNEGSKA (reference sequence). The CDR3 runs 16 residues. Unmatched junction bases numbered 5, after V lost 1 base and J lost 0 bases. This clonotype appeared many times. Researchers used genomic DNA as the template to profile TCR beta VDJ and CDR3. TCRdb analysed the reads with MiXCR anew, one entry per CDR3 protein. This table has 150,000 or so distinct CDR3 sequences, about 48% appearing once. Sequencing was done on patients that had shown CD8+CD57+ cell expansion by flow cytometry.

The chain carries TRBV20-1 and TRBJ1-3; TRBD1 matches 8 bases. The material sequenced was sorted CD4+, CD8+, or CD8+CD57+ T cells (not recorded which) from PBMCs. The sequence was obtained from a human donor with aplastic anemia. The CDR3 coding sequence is TGCAGTGCTAGAGCCAGGGACAGGTTCTCTGGAAACACCATATATTTT. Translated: CSARARDRFSGNTIYF.